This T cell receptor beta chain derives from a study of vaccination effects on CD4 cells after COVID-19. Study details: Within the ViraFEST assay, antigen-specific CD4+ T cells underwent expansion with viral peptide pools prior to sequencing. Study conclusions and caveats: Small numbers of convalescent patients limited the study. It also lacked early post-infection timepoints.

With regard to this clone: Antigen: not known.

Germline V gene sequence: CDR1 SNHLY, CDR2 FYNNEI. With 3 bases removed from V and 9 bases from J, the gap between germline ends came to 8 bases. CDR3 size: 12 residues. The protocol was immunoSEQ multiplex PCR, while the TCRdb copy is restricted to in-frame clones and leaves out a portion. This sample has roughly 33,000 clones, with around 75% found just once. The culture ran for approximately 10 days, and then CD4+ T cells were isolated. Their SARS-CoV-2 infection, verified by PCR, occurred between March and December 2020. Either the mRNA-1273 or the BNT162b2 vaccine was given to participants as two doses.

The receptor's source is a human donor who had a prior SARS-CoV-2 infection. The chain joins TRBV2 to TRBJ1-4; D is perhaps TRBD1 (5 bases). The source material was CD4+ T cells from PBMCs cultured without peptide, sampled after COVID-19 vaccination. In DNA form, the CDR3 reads TGTGCCAGCAGTGACAGGGCGAAAAAACTGTTTTTT. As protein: CASSDRAKKLFF.